Here is one T cell receptor beta chain with its context. Its antigen remains unknown. The data are from a study of T-cell memory formation after mild COVID-19. The study's findings and limits: Contracting CD8+ clones were enriched in EMRA, CD4+ mainly in CM and EM. Memory sampled before infection contained some responding clones, suggesting cross-reactive memory joined. From day 15 to 85, contracting clones were balanced between CD4 and CD8, whereas later expanders leaned toward CD4+.

MiXCR, run by TCRdb on the 5' RACE reads, gives a single entry per CDR3 protein. The sample comprises about 55,000 distinct CDR3 sequences, about 27% of which are singletons, and approximately 43% rests with the top ten. The trim removed 4 bases at V and 1 base at J, leaving 11 bases unmatched. The CDR3 runs 17 residues. The sequencing sample was made of PBMCs or a T cell subset sorted from them (not recorded which). The rearrangement links TRBV12-3 or TRBV12-4 to TRBJ2-5; 8 nucleotides line up with TRBD1. The TCR was taken from a man younger than 35 who had mild COVID-19 (a few samples of this study predate the infection). Cell type and time point are not known. CDR3 DNA sequence: TGTGCCAGCAGTTCCACCGGGACAGGTCCTCGCCAAGAGACCCAGTACTTC. It is translated as CASSSTGTGPRQETQYF.